The 17 T cell receptor beta chains reported below all come from one sample, sequenced in a study of cytomegalovirus exposure and HLA in healthy donors. It was with 60 Vbeta and 13 Jbeta primers that the PCR ran. The table came from immunoSEQ multiplex PCR; TCRdb's copy has only in-frame clones and leaves some out. The table includes about 120,000 clones, about 78% detected once. The sample comprised PBMCs. The receptors originated from a woman aged 40 to 50 in good health and CMV-seropositive.

The chain has TRBV6-1 and TRBJ1-6; the D gene is possibly TRBD1 (5 bases). Trimming pared 4 bases from V and 5 bases from J, leaving 9 bases between. This CDR3 contains 14 residues. Germline values: CDR1 MNHNS, CDR2 SASEGT. This CDR3 reads CASSVDIDNSPLHF. The CDR3 DNA reads as TGTGCCAGCAGTGTGGACATAGATAATTCACCCCTCCACTTT.

The chain employs TRBV6-6 and TRBJ1-5; D is uncertain. The CDR3 has 14 amino acids. CDR1 and CDR2 (germline): MNHNY, SVGAGI (reference sequence). V was shortened by 8 bases and J by 3 bases, with 14 bases between the two germline ends. CDR3 sequence: CASFYTGSNQPQHF. CDR3 in DNA: TGTGCCAGCTTTTACACGGGGTCCAATCAGCCCCAGCATTTT.

The rearrangement links TRBV15 to TRBJ2-7; possibly TRBD1 for D (5 bases). Trimming removed 1 base at V and 2 bases at J, with 9 bases between. CDR1 and CDR2 (germline): LNHNV, YYDKDF (reference sequence). The CDR3 loop spans 14 amino acids. The CDR3 reads CATSRGQKTYEQYF. In DNA form, the CDR3 reads TGTGCCACCAGCAGAGGACAGAAGACCTACGAGCAGTACTTC. Based on the CDR3 plus reference TRBV15 and TRBJ2-7, the full variable domain is DAMVIQNPRYQVTQFGKPVTLSCSQTLNHNVMYWYQQKSSQAPKLLFHYYDKDFNNEADTPDNFQSRRPNTSFCFLDIRSPGLGDTAMYLCATSRGQKTYEQYFGPGTRLTVT.

This clone was found once. The rearrangement joins TRBV5-6 to TRBJ2-7, with 11 bases aligning to TRBD2. The CDR3 extends over 16 amino acids. The V and J ends lost 4 bases and 1 base, in that order; junction bases with no gene match: 7. Germline assignment: CDR1 SGHDT and CDR2 YYEEEE. CDR3 nucleotides: TGTGCCAGCAGCCTATTAGCGGGGGGGACTTCCTACGAGCAGTACTTC. Residues: CASSLLAGGTSYEQYF.

The chain joins TRBV7-6 to TRBJ1-1; D is unclear. Deletions cut 5 bases from V and 1 base from J, with 8 bases between. CDR1 and CDR2 from the germline V gene are SGHVS and FNYEAQ. The CDR3 length is 13 residues. Written as DNA, the CDR3 is TGTGCCAGCAGCCTCGACAAGAACACTGAAGCTTTCTTT. This translates into CASSLDKNTEAFF.

This clone came up once. The V call is TRBV4-1, the J call TRBJ2-5; 7 nucleotides align to TRBD2. Germline V lookup: CDR1 MGHRA, CDR2 YSYEKL. The CDR3 loop spans 13 amino acids. After removal of 1 base from V and 8 bases from J, the junction contained 4 bases not matched to a gene. For the CDR3, the DNA is TGCGCCAGCAGCCAAGCGGGGGGAGGAACCCAGTACTTC. This encodes CASSQAGGGTQYF.

The chain links TRBV19 to TRBJ2-7; 9 bases match TRBD1. Trimming took 1 base from V and 0 from J; bases not matched to a gene: 1. The CDR3 spans 15 residues. Germline CDR1 reads LNHDA; CDR2 reads SQIVND (reference sequence). CDR3 bases: TGTGCCAGTAGTATAGTGGGACAGGGCTCCTACGAGCAGTACTTC. It specifies CASSIVGQGSYEQYF.

J is TRBJ2-7 and V is TRBV7-9, with 10 bases identical to TRBD1. Losses at the gene ends were 3 bases for V and 4 bases for J; bases not matched to a gene: 6. Germline assignment: CDR1 SEHNR and CDR2 FQNEAQ (reference sequence). The CDR3 is 15 residues long. The CDR3 reads CASSFHRDRGYEQYF. The CDR3 DNA is TGTGCCAGCAGCTTTCACCGGGACAGGGGTTACGAGCAGTACTTC. Full variable domain (outside the CDR3, taken from reference TRBV7-9 and TRBJ2-7): DTGVSQNPRHKITKRGQNVTFRCDPISEHNRLYWYRQTLGQGPEFLTYFQNEAQLEKSRLLSDRFSAERPKGSFSTLEIQRTEQGDSAMYLCASSFHRDRGYEQYFGPGTRLTVT.

The chain carries TRBV7-8 and TRBJ1-5, with D maybe TRBD1 (5 bases). Trimming pared 5 bases from V and 0 bases from J, leaving 11 bases between. The CDR3 extends over 15 amino acids. Germline assignment: CDR1 SGHVS and CDR2 FQNEAQ. CDR3 DNA: TGTGCCAGCAGCCCGACAGTCTATAGCAATCAGCCCCAGCATTTT. As protein: CASSPTVYSNQPQHF.

This chain connects TRBV6-6 to TRBJ1-5; D unresolved. Germline CDR1 and CDR2: MNHNY and SVGAGI (reference sequence). The CDR3 totals 13 residues. Trimming shortened V by 6 bases and J by 8 bases, and 14 bases separated the two germline ends. CDR3 residues: CASSITGREPQHF. For the CDR3, the DNA is TGTGCCAGCAGCATCACCGGGCGGGAGCCCCAGCATTTT.

The V gene is TRBV4-2, the J gene TRBJ2-7, with D possibly matching TRBD1 (7 bases). In germline, CDR1 is LGHNA, CDR2 YNFKEQ. Trimming removed 4 bases at V and 9 bases at J, with 19 bases between. The CDR3 has 14 amino acids. The CDR3: CASSPGGTAIGQYF. As DNA, the CDR3 is TGTGCCAGCAGCCCAGGGGGGACCGCTATTGGGCAGTACTTC.

CDR3 amino acids: CASSSDREVSYNSPLHF. The CDR3 DNA is TGTGCCAGCAGTTCTGACAGGGAGGTTTCCTATAATTCACCCCTCCACTTT. This chain connects TRBV7-9 to TRBJ1-6; TRBD1 aligns across 7 bases. The CDR3 length is 17 residues. Germline V gives CDR1 SEHNR, CDR2 FQNEAQ (reference sequence). The V segment lost 6 bases and the J segment 1 base; nucleotides outside the gene matches: 9.

The gene calls are TRBV9 and TRBJ2-5; weak D call: TRBD1 (6 bases). The CDR3 has 14 residues. V was pared by 1 base and J by 5 bases, with 12 bases between. Germline assignment: CDR1 SGDLS and CDR2 YYNGEE. CDR3 sequence reads: CASSVNGQRETQYF. The CDR3 nucleotides are TGTGCCAGCAGCGTAAATGGACAGAGGGAGACCCAGTACTTC. Full variable domain (remainder filled in from reference TRBV9 and TRBJ2-5): DSGVTQTPKHLITATGQRVTLRCSPRSGDLSVYWYQQSLDQGLQFLIQYYNGEERAKGNILERFSAQQFPDLHSELNLSSLELGDSALYFCASSVNGQRETQYFGPGTRLLVL.

The V call is TRBV7-2, the J call TRBJ2-5; D gene uncertain. The CDR3 totals 12 residues. Germline-derived CDR1 and CDR2 are SGHTA and FQGNSA. Trimming pared 2 bases from V and 7 bases from J, leaving 8 bases between. CDR3: CASSLIPGTQYF. Written as DNA, the CDR3 is TGTGCCAGCAGCTTAATCCCCGGGACCCAGTACTTC. The complete variable domain, with remaining parts taken from reference TRBV7-2 and TRBJ2-5, reads GAGVSQSPSNKVTEKGKDVELRCDPISGHTALYWYRQSLGQGLEFLIYFQGNSAPDKSGLPSDRFSAERTGGSVSTLTIQRTQQEDSAVYLCASSLIPGTQYFGPGTRLLVL.

The rearrangement links TRBV6-5 to TRBJ1-2, with no clear D. Germline lookup yields CDR1 MNHEY and CDR2 SVGAGI. The CDR3 totals 11 residues. Trimming stripped 2 bases from V and 10 bases from J, with 8 bases between. Here the CDR3 DNA reads TGTGCCAGCAGTTACGGTCGAGTCTACACCTTC. Translation: CASSYGRVYTF.

This chain links TRBV5-1 with TRBJ1-2; no definite D call. Germline assignment: CDR1 SGHRS and CDR2 YFSETQ. The CDR3 length is 12 residues. Trimming removed 1 base at V and 10 bases at J, with 11 bases between. CDR3 sequence (DNA): TGCGCCAGCAGCTTGACGGACTTCGACTACACCTTC. It codes for CASSLTDFDYTF.

The rearrangement uses TRBV11-2 and TRBJ2-7; 8 bases line up with TRBD1. Germline V gene data show CDR1 as SGHAT and CDR2 as FQNNGV. J gave up 2 bases and V 5 bases, and 8 bases lay outside the gene matches. The CDR3 is 15 residues long. CDR3 nucleotide sequence: TGTGCCAGCAGCATCGACAGGGGCCCCCCCTACGAGCAGTACTTC. The encoded protein is CASSIDRGPPYEQYF.